This record looks at one T cell receptor (beta chain) sequence and its context. The CDR3 covers 15 residues. Germline CDR1 MGHRA, CDR2 YSYEKL. Deletions cut 0 bases from V and 4 bases from J, with 11 bases between. Next came a second PCR, run for roughly 6 to 11 cycles, which used a sample-barcoded 5' primer along with a J-beta primer mix. In TCRdb, the 5' RACE reads were re-called with MiXCR into one record per CDR3 protein. The sample consists of fewer than 800,000 distinct CDR3 sequences, about 32% of them appearing once. This entry belongs to a study of blood T cells in healthy people across ages.

The sequencing sample was made of blood. This rearrangement joins TRBV4-1 to TRBJ2-3; a weak D match, TRBD2 (5 bases). The source is an elderly woman in good health. The CDR3 region is CASSQDSMGADTQYF. CDR3 bases: TGCGCCAGCAGCCAAGATAGCATGGGAGCAGATACGCAGTATTTT.